These 28 T cell receptor beta chains originate from one sample sequenced in a study of metastatic and nonmetastatic thyroid tumors. Patients had received no treatment of any kind before thyroid surgery. TCRdb re-analyzed the PCR reads through MiXCR. The profile shows 70,000 or so clones, approximately 15% of them singletons. Material for sequencing was blood. These receptors all come from a male donor with papillary thyroid cancer or a benign thyroid nodule (not recorded which). Some clones in this sample may be carry-over from other donors' samples.

This clone was recorded many times. Since the CDR3 does not end with the conserved phenylalanine or tryptophan, this likely comes from a read error. The chain has TRBV10-2 and TRBJ1-6, with D possibly being TRBD1 (5 bases). Germline-derived CDR1 and CDR2 are WSHSY and SAAADI. V was cut by 3 bases and J by 10 bases, with 13 bases left in between. CDR3 length equals 14 residues. CDR3 protein: CASSEGGTVSPLHL. For the CDR3, the DNA is TGCGCCAGCAGTGAAGGAGGGACGGTATCACCCCTCCACCTT.

This clone showed up many times. The gene calls are TRBV7-3 and TRBJ1-2, with TRBD1 matching 8 bases. V shed 5 bases, J shed 5 bases, and the junction held 4 bases outside the gene matches. Germline V lookup: CDR1 SGHTA, CDR2 FQGTGA. CDR3 size: 13 residues. In nucleotides, the CDR3 is TGTGCCAGCAGCGTGACAGGGGATTATGGCTACACCTTC. Translating gives CASSVTGDYGYTF.

Details on this clone: A read error is possible here, since a much larger clone lies one base away. CDR3 nucleotides: TGTGCCAGCAGCACCACAAGCCCTGGGGCCAACGTCCTGACTTTC. This translates into CASSTTSPGANVLTF. This chain joins TRBV9 and TRBJ2-6; D call uncertain. V was clipped by 4 bases and J by 2 bases, with 10 bases between them. The CDR3 covers 15 residues. Germline V gene data show CDR1 as SGDLS and CDR2 as YYNGEE.

This clone was found many times. V gene TRBV12-3 or TRBV12-4 combines with J gene TRBJ1-2; D is ambiguous. Trimming removed 8 bases at V and 1 base at J, with 8 bases between. This CDR3 contains 12 residues. The CDR3 DNA is TGTGCCAGCGCGGGAGATAACTATGGCTACACCTTC. This encodes CASAGDNYGYTF.

This chain joins TRBV29-1 and TRBJ1-2; D perhaps matches TRBD1 (6 bases). Trimming left V 3 bases short and J 4 bases short, with 15 bases between. The CDR3 is made up of 14 amino acids. Germline V gives CDR1 SQVTM, CDR2 ANQGSEA. The CDR3 reads CSVDKDRAGYGYTF. CDR3 nucleotides: TGCAGCGTTGATAAGGACAGAGCTGGCTATGGCTACACCTTC.

This clone was observed a few times. Mismatch with germline at one junction end may stem from a read error. Within the sample, other DNA sequences also encode this same CDR3. V usage is TRBV7-7 and J usage is TRBJ2-1; D is unresolved. Germline V gives CDR1 SSHAT, CDR2 FNYEAQ (reference sequence). The CDR3 loop spans 14 amino acids. The CDR3 sequence is CASSLNPGNNEQFF. The CDR3 coding sequence is TGTGCTAGCAGCTTAAACCCAGGAAACAATGAGCAGTTCTTC.

This clone was recorded at least ten times. At the DNA level, this CDR3 is encoded by other sequences in the same sample as well. J is TRBJ1-1 and V is TRBV11-3; no definite D call. The CDR3 has 15 amino acids. Trimming stripped 1 base from V and 3 bases from J, with 12 bases between. CDR1 is SGHNT, CDR2 YENEEA, per germline. The CDR3 loop is CASSLGVGVDTEAFF. DNA for the CDR3: TGTGCCAGCAGCTTAGGGGTGGGTGTGGACACTGAAGCTTTCTTT.

The J gene is TRBJ2-1, the V gene TRBV10-3; D may be TRBD2 (6 bases). V was cut by 3 bases and J by 9 bases, with 15 bases left in between. The CDR3 is 14 residues long. CDR1 ENHRY and CDR2 SYGVKD come from the germline V gene. The CDR3 here is CAISESQGTGEQFF. In DNA form, the CDR3 reads TGTGCCATCAGTGAAAGTCAAGGGACTGGTGAGCAGTTCTTC.

This clone has more than one count but fewer than ten. Being one base from a much bigger clone, this may be a read error. The V gene is TRBV20-1, the J gene TRBJ2-5; D remains unclear. Germline V CDR1 and CDR2: DFQATT, SNEGSKA (reference sequence). Between the trimmed V and J ends, which lost 7 bases and 5 bases, there was a span of 8 bases. The CDR3 runs to 10 residues. The CDR3, as DNA: TGCAGTGATAGGCAGGAGACCCAGTACTTC. Translated: CSDRQETQYF.

This clone was picked up many times. The V gene is TRBV5-1, the J gene TRBJ1-1; TRBD1 is a possible D gene (5 bases). The length of the CDR3 is 17 residues. V lost 0 bases to trimming and J lost 0 bases, with 15 bases between them. Germline-derived CDR1 and CDR2 are SGHRS and YFSETQ. DNA for the CDR3: TGCGCCAGCAGCTTGGCTTTCGGGACGGCAGTGAACACTGAAGCTTTCTTT. It codes for CASSLAFGTAVNTEAFF.

Concerning this clone itself: A much larger clone lies one base from this, so it may be a read error. Other DNA sequences in the same sample also yield this CDR3. The rearrangement uses TRBV6-1 and TRBJ2-1, with D uncertain. Trimming took off 3 bases at V and 4 bases at J, with 13 bases between the two ends. The CDR3 loop spans 15 amino acids. From germline, CDR1 is MNHNS and CDR2 SASEGT. The CDR3 reads CASSDLASGYNEQFF. The CDR3 bases are TGTGCCAGCAGTGATCTTGCTAGTGGTTACAATGAGCAGTTCTTC.

Details on this clone: One end of the junction varies from germline; a read error may be responsible. The rearrangement joins TRBV11-2 to TRBJ2-1; 13 bases agree with TRBD2. CDR1 SGHAT and CDR2 FQNNGV come from the germline V gene. CDR3 length: 16 residues. The CDR3 loop is CVSILGTSGTADEQFF. The CDR3 DNA follows: TGTGTCAGCATCTTAGGGACTAGCGGGACGGCCGATGAGCAGTTCTTC.

At least ten counts were recorded for this clone. This sample also contains other DNA sequences that code for the same CDR3. The V gene is TRBV6-2 or TRBV6-3, the J gene TRBJ1-1; D not certain. CDR3 length equals 14 residues. Deletions cut 0 bases from V and 3 bases from J, with 8 bases between. Germline CDR1 reads MNHEY; CDR2 reads SVGEGT. The CDR3 nucleotides are TGTGCCAGCAGTTACTCAAGGGTCGACACTGAAGCTTTCTTT. Protein sequence: CASSYSRVDTEAFF.

This clone appeared many times. The chain links TRBV27 to TRBJ2-1; a possible D gene is TRBD2 (6 bases). This CDR3 has 14 amino acids. V was clipped by 4 bases and J by 0 bases, with 7 bases between them. Germline CDR1 reads MNHEY; CDR2 reads SMNVEV (reference sequence). The DNA for the CDR3 is TGTGCCAGCAGTTCGGGGGACTCCTACAATGAGCAGTTCTTC. It is translated as CASSSGDSYNEQFF.

This clone appeared many times. The chain couples TRBV12-3 or TRBV12-4 to TRBJ2-4, with 10 bases lining up with TRBD1. The CDR3 is made up of 17 amino acids. V was pared by 3 bases and J by 0 bases, with 5 bases of the junction left unmatched. CDR3 in amino acids: CASSFRGQGPAKNIQYF. As DNA, the CDR3 is TGTGCCAGCAGTTTTAGGGGACAGGGGCCAGCCAAAAACATTCAGTACTTC.

This clone was counted between two and nine times. J is TRBJ1-2 and V is TRBV6-1, with TRBD1 as a possible D gene (5 bases). The CDR3 is made up of 17 amino acids. Trimming took 9 bases from V and 3 from J, leaving 26 bases between them. Germline lookup yields CDR1 MNHNS and CDR2 SASEGT. The CDR3 loop is CARTQILGVRYYYGYTF. The CDR3 nucleotides read TGTGCCAGAACCCAAATATTGGGGGTTAGATATTACTATGGCTACACCTTC.

The chain uses TRBV27 and TRBJ2-2; possible D gene TRBD2, 5 bases. Trimming shortened V by 4 bases and J by 7 bases, and 13 bases separated the two germline ends. Germline V gives CDR1 MNHEY, CDR2 SMNVEV (reference sequence). The CDR3 sequence is 14 residues long. The CDR3 region has the DNA TGTGCCAGCAGTTCCCGAACTAGGAACGGGGAGCTGTTTTTT. Translated: CASSSRTRNGELFF.

By share, this clone ranks as medium-sized. The chain employs TRBV12-3 or TRBV12-4 and TRBJ2-7, with 10 bases matching TRBD1. CDR3 length equals 13 residues. The V gene end was trimmed by 7 bases and the J gene end by 6 bases; junction bases not matched to a gene: 6. DNA of the CDR3: TGTGCCAGCAAGGGGGACAGGGGTATCGAGCAGTACTTC. Protein: CASKGDRGIEQYF.

Comment on this clone: Since the CDR3 does not end with the conserved phenylalanine or tryptophan, this likely comes from a read error. The genes are TRBV6-1 and TRBJ2-2, with 10 bases lining up with TRBD2. This CDR3 region has 16 residues. CDR1 and CDR2 from the germline V gene are MNHNS and SASEGT. CDR3 amino acids: CASSPGLAANTAELFS. The CDR3 region has the DNA TGTGCCAGCAGTCCCGGACTAGCGGCGAACACCGCGGAGCTGTTTTCT.

A few counts support this clone. A clone one base away is much larger, so this may be a read error. The rearrangement links TRBV5-6 to TRBJ2-3; 7 bases match TRBD1. The CDR3 is 17 amino acids. CDR1 is SGHDT and CDR2 is YYEEEE in the germline V gene. Trimming at V came to 4 bases and at J to 2 bases, leaving 13 bases not matched to a gene. The CDR3: CASSPVGNRGYTDTQYF. Written as DNA, the CDR3 is TGTGCCAGCAGCCCGGTCGGTAACAGGGGATACACAGATACGCAGTATTTT.

The chain is built from TRBV20-1 and TRBJ1-5; D remains unclear. CDR1 DFQATT and CDR2 SNEGSKA come from the germline V gene (reference sequence). V was cut by 5 bases and J by 4 bases, with 9 bases left in between. This CDR3 region has 12 residues. CDR3 loop: CSARSQNQPQHF. CDR3 in DNA: TGCAGTGCTCGAAGTCAAAATCAGCCCCAGCATTTT.

This clone was found many times. V gene TRBV30 combines with J gene TRBJ2-7, with 13 bases matching TRBD2. Unmatched junction bases numbered 4, after V lost 4 bases and J lost 7 bases. CDR3 length equals 13 residues. Germline V CDR1 and CDR2: GTSNPN, SVGIG (reference sequence). The CDR3 loop reads CAWTGLAGREQYF. For the CDR3, the DNA is TGTGCCTGGACGGGACTAGCGGGACGTGAGCAGTACTTC.

This clone was seen many times. V gene TRBV9 combines with J gene TRBJ2-3; tentatively, D is TRBD2 (6 bases). V gave up 0 bases and J gave up 0 bases, with 11 bases separating them. Germline V CDR1 and CDR2: SGDLS, YYNGEE. The CDR3 loop spans 16 amino acids. The chain's CDR3 is CASSVGGDSSTDTQYF. CDR3 DNA sequence: TGTGCCAGCAGCGTAGGCGGGGATTCTAGCACAGATACGCAGTATTTT.

This clone was counted many times. Other DNA sequences in this sample translate to the same CDR3. The genes are TRBV5-4 and TRBJ1-2; 7 nucleotides align to TRBD1. This CDR3 region has 15 residues. The V and J ends lost 0 bases and 5 bases, in that order; junction bases with no gene match: 7. Germline CDR1 is SGHNT and CDR2 is YYREEE (reference sequence). CDR3 protein: CASSLGGGGAYGYTF. CDR3 DNA: TGTGCCAGCAGCTTGGGGGGAGGGGGCGCGTATGGCTACACCTTC.

This clone showed up many times. V and J are TRBV6-5 and TRBJ1-3; D gene uncertain. Germline V lookup: CDR1 MNHEY, CDR2 SVGAGI. CDR3 size: 15 residues. V was trimmed by 3 bases and J by 2 bases, leaving 11 bases between them. CDR3 sequence: CASSYDGSAGNTIYF. As DNA, the CDR3 is TGTGCCAGCAGTTATGACGGGTCTGCTGGAAACACCATATATTTT.

This chain joins TRBV6-2 or TRBV6-3 and TRBJ1-1, with 7 bases identical to TRBD1. V was pared by 6 bases and J by 4 bases, with 11 bases of the junction left unmatched. The CDR3 runs 15 residues. Germline values: CDR1 MNHEY, CDR2 SVGEGT. CDR3 region: CASSPPTGFTTEAFF. The CDR3 DNA follows: TGTGCCAGCAGCCCTCCGACAGGGTTTACCACTGAAGCTTTCTTT.

In regard to this clone: It may be a read error: a sequence one base away is much more abundant. The chain employs TRBV19 and TRBJ2-1; 7 positions agree with TRBD1. The CDR3 extends over 13 amino acids. The trim removed 4 bases at V and 4 bases at J, leaving 1 base unmatched. Per the germline V gene, CDR1 is LNHDA and CDR2 is SQIVND (reference sequence). CDR3 protein: CASSRDRYNEQFF. In DNA form, the CDR3 reads TGTGCCAGTAGTAGGGACAGATACAATGAGCAGTTCTTC.

This chain links TRBV29-1 with TRBJ2-1; D tentatively reads TRBD1 or TRBD2 (8 bases each). Trimming cost V 5 bases and J 4 bases, with 24 bases left between them. Germline V gene lookup returns CDR1 SQVTM and CDR2 ANQGSEA. The CDR3 is 17 residues long. This CDR3 reads CSVYRARGREAYNEQFF. The CDR3 DNA reads TGCAGCGTTTACCGCGCCAGGGGGCGGGAGGCTTACAATGAGCAGTTCTTC.